This note documents a single T cell receptor (beta chain) sequence. Its antigen remains unknown. The record originates from a study of vaccination and CD4 T cells after COVID-19. Study in general: Median time from second vaccine dose to sampling was 72 days (14 to 241).

Treatment of the sample: approximately 11-day PBMC culture with coronavirus spike peptide pools or control peptides (ViraFEST assay). The authors cultured around 1.9 million PBMCs per well with 9 to 10 IU/ml IL-2 and about 9.9 ug/ml peptide pools. Sequenced with the Oncomine TCR Beta short-read assay was DNA taken from cultured CD4+ T cells. Cultured CD4+ T cells yielded the extracted genomic DNA. MiXCR, run by TCRdb on the PCR reads, gives a single entry per CDR3 protein. This sample yields some 14,000 distinct CDR3 sequences, of which approximately 60% are seen a single time; over 11% belongs to the top ten. CDR3 length: 13 amino acids.

This receptor was taken from a human donor who had recovered from COVID-19. The rearrangement uses TRBV12-2 and TRBJ1-2; whether TRBD1, the table's D call, matches the DNA was not checked. TRBV12-2 is termed a pseudogene. Material for sequencing was CD4+ T cells from blood, cultured in vitro. CDR3 in amino acids: CASRLTGGQGYTF. DNA of the CDR3: TGTGCAAGTCGCTTAACCGGGGGGCAGGGCTACACCTTC.